The present T cell receptor (beta chain) was sequenced within a study of identical twins. Study-level results: Not following the same donors, the study drew its conclusions from cross-sectional statistical analysis.

CDR1 SEHNR and CDR2 FQNEAQ come from the germline V gene (reference sequence). There are 13 residues in the CDR3. With 3 bases removed from V and 13 bases from J, the gap between germline ends came to 18 bases. This clonotype has a handful of counts. What it recognizes is unknown. From the 5' RACE reads, TCRdb called clonotypes with MiXCR, one entry per CDR3 protein. The repertoire holds hundreds of thousands of distinct CDR3 sequences, with roughly 24% as singletons. These data were likewise used in another study, on T cells expressing NK-cell markers. From that study: Only alpha-beta TCR T cells were sorted in several experiments, using an anti-gamma-delta TCR antibody. NKG2C+ dominant clonotype frequencies in about six donors were roughly 1.0-7.0% of CD8+ T cells. Nothing established the HCMV specificity of expanded NKG2C+ T cell clones.

The sample taken for sequencing was CD4+ T cells sorted from blood. The chain is built from TRBV7-9 and TRBJ1-1, with D tentatively TRBD1 (6 bases). The receptor's source is a woman aged 18-29 years in good health. Here the CDR3 DNA reads TGTGCCAGCAGCTTGGGGGGGCCGAAGGTGGGTTTCTTT. It specifies CASSLGGPKVGFF.